The entry below describes one TCR beta chain. Germline assignment: CDR1 SGHRS and CDR2 YFSETQ. The CDR3 length is 14 residues. Germline trimming cut 1 base from V and 7 bases from J; bases unmatched to any gene: 6. The sample originates from a study of blood T cell repertoires in COVID-19. Overall study context: Some COVID-19 samples were acute and others convalescent; all came from the United States, Italy and Spain. PBMCs, B-cell-depleted T cells, or T cells provided the cDNA or gDNA that made up the material.

In the authors' workflow: Reference gene primer amplification yielded estimated nucleated cell counts. Clones were sequenced by immunoSEQ multiplex PCR, and TCRdb holds only the in-frame ones, with some missing. V and J calls and clone size are given by that table; D and trimming were obtained from the DNA. The table records over 200,000 clones, 75% to 90% of them present only once. The source of this sequence is a human donor in a cohort sampled during active COVID-19. The chain carries TRBV5-1 and TRBJ2-7; 9 bases are shared with TRBD2. Sequencing used peripheral blood. The CDR3 DNA reads TGCGCCAGCAGCTTGAGTGCGGGAGGGCAAGAGCAGTACTTC. Encoded protein: CASSLSAGGQEQYF.